This T cell receptor beta chain was sequenced during a study of T-cell memory formation after mild COVID-19 (dated by TCRdb to 2020 to 2023). For context, the study as a whole: TCR sequence clusters from the two donors were found to be largely donor specific. In two donors, T-cell clones that expanded and contracted after mild COVID-19 were followed by sequencing TCRalpha and TCRbeta repertoires longitudinally. The cohort comprised two young, previously healthy adult volunteers, one female and one male. Here is what the overall study found, with its caveats: The study covered only a couple of mild cases, and larger cohorts including severe cases with pre-infection samples were considered necessary. Whether the second-wave clones peaking on day 37 were SARS-CoV-2 specific was not confirmed. Clones contracting from day 15 to 85 had balanced CD4/CD8 phenotypes, while a second wave expanding from day 15 to 37 was biased towards CD4+. Contracting CD4+ clones appeared mostly in the CM and EM memory subsets, whereas CD8+ clones were enriched in EMRA. Some responding clones were detected in pre-infection memory, suggesting pre-existing cross-reactive memory T cells joined the SARS-CoV-2 response.

Sequencing took place on an Illumina NovaSeq 6000. cDNA libraries for TCRalpha and TCRbeta were prepared by 5'RACE using constant-segment primers, with sample barcodes and unique molecular identifiers added. RNA was extracted from every sample with Trizol reagent. The libraries were amplified in two PCR steps, and the second step added a second sample barcode and Illumina TruSeq adapters. Sequencing of the libraries was done on an Illumina NovaSeq, producing 2 x 150 bp paired-end reads. Per the source publication's procedure: The reads were demultiplexed and collapsed into UMI-guided consensus sequences using migec v1.2.7. Using mixcr v2.1.11, the UMI consensuses were aligned to TRA and TRB V and J templates and assembled into clonotypes. A clonotype was counted as expanded or contracted only if both edgeR and NoisET called the change significant, with noise models trained on biological replicates. edgeR calls used a false discovery rate-adjusted p below 0.01 and a log2 fold-change threshold of 1. As an exploratory analysis of dynamics, max-normalized trajectories of the 1000 most abundant clonotypes were examined with PCA combined with hierarchical clustering. Separately sequenced CD4+ and CD8+ repertoires were used to assign a CD4 or CD8 phenotype to each responding clone. TCRdb itself trimmed the public reads at Q25 with fastp, ran MiXCR and retained productive beta chains. Duplicate CDR3 protein sequences are folded into a single record with the most common DNA and genes. TCRdb, not the authors, supplied the V and J calls. This sample is represented by 450,000 or so distinct CDR3 sequences; approximately 25% of them were singletons. The ten largest clones add up to 9.5% to 15% of the sample.

Ficoll-Paque density gradient centrifugation was used to isolate PBMCs. This clonotype was picked up a small number of times. No cognate antigen has been identified for it. The input lacks base qualities; no much larger clone sits a single base away. From the germline V gene, CDR1 is LGHNA and CDR2 is YSLEER. The CDR3 numbers 15 residues from cysteine through phenylalanine. Left in the record is the CDR3 DNA by itself, 45 bases read in frame from the first base. Trimming removed 1 base from V and 6 bases from J, leaving 13 bases between the germline ends. This TCR was sampled from an adult woman who had mild COVID-19 (a few samples of this study predate the infection). The sample titles of this study are shuffled in the database, so cell type and time point are left out; the donor was told from shared clones. The chain couples TRBV4-3 to TRBJ2-1; the D gene is tentatively TRBD1 or TRBD2, each matching 5 bases. Sequenced sample: PBMCs or a T cell subset sorted from them (not recorded which). The DNA reads TGCGCCAGCAGCCAAGTGACGGGACCGGGCAATGAGCAGTTCTTC. This sequence encodes CASSQVTGPGNEQFF.